This T cell receptor (beta chain) was observed in a study of siplizumab effects on memory and regulatory T cells. Study-wide points: Memory cells seemed less diverse than naive T cells, which seemed major alloresponse contributors.

Concerning this clone: No antigen is known for it.

The repertoire was sequenced with immunoSEQ multiplex PCR; TCRdb's copy has only in-frame clones and lacks some. The sample includes over 100,000 clones, just under 95% of them seen just once. Trimming took 3 bases from V and 1 from J, leaving 10 bases between them. This CDR3 has 14 residues. V and J are TRBV23-1 and TRBJ2-7; D tentatively fits TRBD1 or TRBD2 (5 bases each). TRBV23-1 falls under the ORF class, with uncertain function. The sequence came from a human donor in good health. Sequenced input: non-Treg CD4+ T cells sorted from blood. The CDR3 protein is CASSQGTISYEQYF. The DNA for the CDR3 is TGCGCCAGCAGTCAGGGGACCATTTCCTACGAGCAGTACTTC.